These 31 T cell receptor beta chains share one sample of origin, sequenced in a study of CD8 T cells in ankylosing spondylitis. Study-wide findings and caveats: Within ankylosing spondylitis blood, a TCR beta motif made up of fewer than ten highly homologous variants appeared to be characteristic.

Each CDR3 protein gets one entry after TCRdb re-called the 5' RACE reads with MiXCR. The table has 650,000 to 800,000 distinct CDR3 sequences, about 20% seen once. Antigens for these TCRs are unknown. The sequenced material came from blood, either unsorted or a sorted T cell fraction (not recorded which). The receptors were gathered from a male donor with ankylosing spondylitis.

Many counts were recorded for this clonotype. The DNA for the CDR3 is TGCGCCAGCAGCCAAGGTGACAGGGGGCGAAACTACGAGCAGTACTTC. Its translation: CASSQGDRGRNYEQYF. This chain connects TRBV4-3 to TRBJ2-7; 10 bases map to TRBD1. V lost 1 base and J lost 3; bases outside the gene matches: 6. The germline CDR1 and CDR2 sequences are LGHNA and YSLEER. CDR3 length equals 16 residues.

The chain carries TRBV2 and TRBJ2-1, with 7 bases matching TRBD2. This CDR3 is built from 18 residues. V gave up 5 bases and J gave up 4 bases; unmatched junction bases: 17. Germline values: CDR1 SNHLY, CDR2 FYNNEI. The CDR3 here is CASSQFSPSSGVYNEQFF. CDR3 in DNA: TGTGCCAGCAGTCAATTTTCCCCCTCTAGCGGAGTATACAATGAGCAGTTCTTC.

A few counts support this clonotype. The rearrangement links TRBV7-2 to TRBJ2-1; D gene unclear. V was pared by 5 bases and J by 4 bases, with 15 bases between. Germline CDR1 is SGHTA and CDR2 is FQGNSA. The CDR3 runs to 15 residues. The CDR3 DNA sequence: TGTGCCAGCAGCACGCCGGGCAGGTTTTACAATGAGCAGTTCTTC. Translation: CASSTPGRFYNEQFF. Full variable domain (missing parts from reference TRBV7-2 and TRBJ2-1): GAGVSQSPSNKVTEKGKDVELRCDPISGHTALYWYRQSLGQGLEFLIYFQGNSAPDKSGLPSDRFSAERTGGSVSTLTIQRTQQEDSAVYLCASSTPGRFYNEQFFGPGTRLTVL.

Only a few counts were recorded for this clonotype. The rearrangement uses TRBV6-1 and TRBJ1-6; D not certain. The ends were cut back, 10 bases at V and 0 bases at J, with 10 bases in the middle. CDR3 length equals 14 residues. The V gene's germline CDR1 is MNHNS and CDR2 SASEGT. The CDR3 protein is CATHASSYNSPLHF. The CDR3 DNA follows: TGTGCCACCCACGCTAGCTCCTATAATTCACCCCTCCACTTT.

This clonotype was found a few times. Here the CDR3 DNA reads TGTGCTAGTGGTTTCGAACCTACGGGACAGAGAAGACCCTACGAGCAGTACTTC. It specifies CASGFEPTGQRRPYEQYF. The chain carries TRBV12-5 and TRBJ2-7, with TRBD1 matching 7 bases. The germline CDR1 and CDR2 sequences are LGHNT and FRNRAP. The CDR3 extends over 18 amino acids. V lost 3 bases and J lost 2; bases outside the gene matches: 16.

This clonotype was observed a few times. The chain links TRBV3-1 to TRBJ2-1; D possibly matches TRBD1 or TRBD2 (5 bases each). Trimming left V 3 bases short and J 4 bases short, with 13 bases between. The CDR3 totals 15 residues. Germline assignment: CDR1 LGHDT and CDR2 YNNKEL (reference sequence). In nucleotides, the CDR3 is TGTGCCAGCAGCCACCACAGGAGGCTGTACAATGAGCAGTTCTTC. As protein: CASSHHRRLYNEQFF.

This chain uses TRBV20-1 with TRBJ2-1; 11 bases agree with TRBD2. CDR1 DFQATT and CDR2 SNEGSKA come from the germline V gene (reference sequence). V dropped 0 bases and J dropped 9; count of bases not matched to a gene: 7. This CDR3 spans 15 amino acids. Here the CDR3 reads CSARDLRLAGPEQFF. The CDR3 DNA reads TGCAGTGCTAGAGATCTTCGACTAGCGGGACCTGAGCAGTTCTTC.

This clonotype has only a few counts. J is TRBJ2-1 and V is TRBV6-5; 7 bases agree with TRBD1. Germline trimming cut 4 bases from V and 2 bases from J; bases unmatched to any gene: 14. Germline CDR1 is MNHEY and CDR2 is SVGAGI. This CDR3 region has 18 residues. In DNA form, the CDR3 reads TGTGCCAGCAGTTTTAGGAGACAGGGCGCTGTTACCTACAATGAGCAGTTCTTC. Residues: CASSFRRQGAVTYNEQFF.

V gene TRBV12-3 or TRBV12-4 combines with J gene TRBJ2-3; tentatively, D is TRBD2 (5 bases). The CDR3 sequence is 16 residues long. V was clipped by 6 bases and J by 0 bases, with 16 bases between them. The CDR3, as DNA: TGTGCCAGCAGCCCTACCTTCCCGGGAAGCACAGATACGCAGTATTTT. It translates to CASSPTFPGSTDTQYF.

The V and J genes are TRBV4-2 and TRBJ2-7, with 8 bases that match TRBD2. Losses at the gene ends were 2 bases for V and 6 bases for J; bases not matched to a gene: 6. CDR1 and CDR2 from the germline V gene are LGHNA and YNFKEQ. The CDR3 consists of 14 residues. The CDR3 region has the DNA TGTGCCAGCAGCCAACCGGGACTAGTTGCCGAGCAGTACTTC. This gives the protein CASSQPGLVAEQYF.

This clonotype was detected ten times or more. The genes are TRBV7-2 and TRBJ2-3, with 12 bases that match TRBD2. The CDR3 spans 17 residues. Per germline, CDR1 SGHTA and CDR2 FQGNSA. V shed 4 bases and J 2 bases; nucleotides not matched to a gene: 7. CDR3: CASSSSGGGRNTDTQYF. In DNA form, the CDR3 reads TGTGCCAGCAGCTCTAGCGGGGGGGGGCGGAACACAGATACGCAGTATTTT. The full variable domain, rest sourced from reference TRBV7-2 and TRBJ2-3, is GAGVSQSPSNKVTEKGKDVELRCDPISGHTALYWYRQSLGQGLEFLIYFQGNSAPDKSGLPSDRFSAERTGGSVSTLTIQRTQQEDSAVYLCASSSSGGGRNTDTQYFGPGTRLTVL.

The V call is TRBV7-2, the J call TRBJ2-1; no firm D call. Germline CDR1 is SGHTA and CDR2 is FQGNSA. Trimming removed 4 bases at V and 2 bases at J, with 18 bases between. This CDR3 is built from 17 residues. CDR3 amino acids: CASSSRAIGFTYNEQFF. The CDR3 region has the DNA TGTGCCAGCAGCTCCAGAGCTATTGGTTTCACCTACAATGAGCAGTTCTTC.

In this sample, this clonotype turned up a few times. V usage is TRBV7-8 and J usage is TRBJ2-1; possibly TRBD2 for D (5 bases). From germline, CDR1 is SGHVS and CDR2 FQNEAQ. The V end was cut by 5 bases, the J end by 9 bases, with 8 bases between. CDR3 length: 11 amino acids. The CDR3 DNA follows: TGTGCCAGCAGCGGAGGTAGTGAGCAGTTCTTC. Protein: CASSGGSEQFF. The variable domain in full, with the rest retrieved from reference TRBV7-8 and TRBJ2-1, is GAGVSQSPRYKVAKRGQDVALRCDPISGHVSLFWYQQALGQGPEFLTYFQNEAQLDKSGLPSDRFFAERPEGSVSTLKIQRTQQEDSAVYLCASSGGSEQFFGPGTRLTVL.

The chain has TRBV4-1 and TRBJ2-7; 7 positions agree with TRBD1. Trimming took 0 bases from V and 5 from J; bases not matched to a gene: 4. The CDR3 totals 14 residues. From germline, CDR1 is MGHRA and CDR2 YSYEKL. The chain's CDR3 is CASSQDTGDDEQYF. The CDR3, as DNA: TGCGCCAGCAGCCAAGATACAGGGGACGACGAGCAGTACTTC.

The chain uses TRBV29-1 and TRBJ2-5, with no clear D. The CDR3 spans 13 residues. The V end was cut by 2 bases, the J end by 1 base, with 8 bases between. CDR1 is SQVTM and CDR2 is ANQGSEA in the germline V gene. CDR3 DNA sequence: TGCAGCGTTGAAATGCACCTCCAAGAGACCCAGTACTTC. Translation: CSVEMHLQETQYF.

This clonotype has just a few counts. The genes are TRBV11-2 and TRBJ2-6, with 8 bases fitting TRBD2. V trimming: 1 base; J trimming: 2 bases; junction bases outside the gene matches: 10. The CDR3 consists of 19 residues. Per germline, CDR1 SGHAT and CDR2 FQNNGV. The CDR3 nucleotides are TGTGCCAGCAGCTTAGGTCTTACGGCGGGAGGTGCTGGGGCCAACGTCCTGACTTTC. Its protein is CASSLGLTAGGAGANVLTF.

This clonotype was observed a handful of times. The CDR3 DNA sequence: TGCAGTGCGAGCCCCTTGGGACAGGACGGCGGCTACACCTTC. Encoded protein: CSASPLGQDGGYTF. The chain recombines TRBV20-1 with TRBJ1-2; 8 bases match TRBD1. The CDR3 totals 14 residues. Germline values: CDR1 DFQATT, CDR2 SNEGSKA (reference sequence). J was trimmed by 8 bases and V by 6 bases; bases with no gene match: 14.

The CDR3 is CASSFGTGPGGQETQYF. The CDR3 nucleotides read TGTGCCAGCAGTTTCGGGACAGGGCCGGGGGGGCAAGAGACCCAGTACTTC. V and J are TRBV12-3 or TRBV12-4 and TRBJ2-5; D may be TRBD1 (9 bases). This CDR3 region has 17 residues. V dropped 3 bases and J dropped 2 bases, with 19 bases sitting between them.

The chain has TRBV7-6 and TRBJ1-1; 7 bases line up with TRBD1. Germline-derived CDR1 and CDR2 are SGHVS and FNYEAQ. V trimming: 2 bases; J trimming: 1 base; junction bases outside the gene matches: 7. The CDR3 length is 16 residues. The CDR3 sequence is CASSLSPTGTNTEAFF. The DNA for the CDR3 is TGTGCCAGCAGCTTAAGCCCGACAGGGACGAACACTGAAGCTTTCTTT.

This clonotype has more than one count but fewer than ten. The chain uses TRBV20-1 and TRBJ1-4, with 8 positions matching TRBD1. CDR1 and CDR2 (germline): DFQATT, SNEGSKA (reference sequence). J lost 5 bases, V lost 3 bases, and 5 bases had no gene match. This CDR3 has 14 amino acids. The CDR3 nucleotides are TGCAGTGCTAGCAAGGACAGGGTAAATGAAAAACTGTTTTTT. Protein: CSASKDRVNEKLFF.

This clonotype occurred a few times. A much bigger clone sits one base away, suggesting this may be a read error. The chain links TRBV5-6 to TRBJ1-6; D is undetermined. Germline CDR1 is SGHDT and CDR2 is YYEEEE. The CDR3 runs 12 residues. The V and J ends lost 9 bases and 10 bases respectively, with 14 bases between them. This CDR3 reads CATNQFGSPLHF. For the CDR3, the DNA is TGTGCCACCAACCAGTTCGGGTCACCCCTCCACTTT.

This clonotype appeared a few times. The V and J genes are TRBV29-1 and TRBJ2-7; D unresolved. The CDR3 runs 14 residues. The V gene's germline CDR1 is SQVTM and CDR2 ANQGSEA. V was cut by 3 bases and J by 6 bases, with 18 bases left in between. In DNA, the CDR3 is TGCAGCGTTGATGGTGGTAAAGGACCTGGCGAGCAGTACTTC. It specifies CSVDGGKGPGEQYF.

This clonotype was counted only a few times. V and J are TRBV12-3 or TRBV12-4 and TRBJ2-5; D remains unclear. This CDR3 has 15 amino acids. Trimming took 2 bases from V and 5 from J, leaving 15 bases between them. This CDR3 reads CASSLTGPGWETQYF. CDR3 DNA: TGTGCCAGCAGTTTAACGGGCCCCGGGTGGGAGACCCAGTACTTC.

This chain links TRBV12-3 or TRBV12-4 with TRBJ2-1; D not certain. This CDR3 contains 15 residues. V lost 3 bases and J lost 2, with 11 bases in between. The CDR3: CASSFGGNTYNEQFF. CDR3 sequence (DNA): TGTGCCAGCAGTTTTGGCGGAAATACCTACAATGAGCAGTTCTTC.

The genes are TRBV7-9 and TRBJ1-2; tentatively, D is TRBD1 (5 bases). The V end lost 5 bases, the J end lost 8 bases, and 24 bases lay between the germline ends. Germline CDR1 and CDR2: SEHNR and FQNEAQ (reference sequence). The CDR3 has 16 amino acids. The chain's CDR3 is CASSPSSTGTEGGYTF. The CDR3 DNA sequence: TGTGCCAGCAGCCCGTCATCAACCGGGACTGAGGGGGGCTACACCTTC.

The CDR3 here is CASSQAGSAVPNEQFF. In DNA, the CDR3 is TGCGCCAGCAGCCAAGCCGGGAGCGCCGTCCCCAATGAGCAGTTCTTC. The rearrangement links TRBV4-3 to TRBJ2-1, with D maybe TRBD2 (6 bases). Germline lookup yields CDR1 LGHNA and CDR2 YSLEER. CDR3 length equals 16 residues. The V gene lost 1 base and the J gene lost 6 bases, with 16 bases spanning the gap.

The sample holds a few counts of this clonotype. CDR3 DNA: TGCAGTGCTAGACGTGGCGCCTACACCGGGGAGCTGTTTTTT. It is translated as CSARRGAYTGELFF. The chain joins TRBV20-1 to TRBJ2-2; D gene unclear. Germline V gene sequence: CDR1 DFQATT, CDR2 SNEGSKA (reference sequence). V was trimmed by 2 bases and J by 3 bases, leaving 10 bases between them. The CDR3 runs to 14 residues.

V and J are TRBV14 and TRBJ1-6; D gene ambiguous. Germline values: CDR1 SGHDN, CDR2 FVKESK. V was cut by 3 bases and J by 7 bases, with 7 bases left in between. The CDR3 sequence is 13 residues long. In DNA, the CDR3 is TGTGCCAGCAGCCAGGTCGGAAATTCACCCCTCCACTTT. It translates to CASSQVGNSPLHF.

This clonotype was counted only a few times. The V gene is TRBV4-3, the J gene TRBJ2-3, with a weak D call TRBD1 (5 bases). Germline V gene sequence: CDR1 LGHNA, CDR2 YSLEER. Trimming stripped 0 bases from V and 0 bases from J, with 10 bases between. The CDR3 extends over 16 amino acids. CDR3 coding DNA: TGCGCCAGCAGCCAAGACCAGGGAACTAGCACAGATACGCAGTATTTT. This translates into CASSQDQGTSTDTQYF.

As DNA, the CDR3 is TGTGCCAGCAGTTTAGGGGACAGTATATACAATGAGCAGTTCTTC. Amino acids: CASSLGDSIYNEQFF. This rearrangement joins TRBV12-3 or TRBV12-4 to TRBJ2-1, with 7 bases that match TRBD1. V lost 1 base to trimming and J lost 4 bases; unmatched junction nucleotides: 4. CDR3 length: 15 residues.

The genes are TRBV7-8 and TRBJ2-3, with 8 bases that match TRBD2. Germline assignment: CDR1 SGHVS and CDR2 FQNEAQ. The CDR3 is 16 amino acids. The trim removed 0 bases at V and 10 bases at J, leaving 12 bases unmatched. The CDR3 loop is CASSLAAVASGPPQYF. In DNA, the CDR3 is TGTGCCAGCAGCTTAGCGGCGGTGGCTAGCGGGCCTCCGCAGTATTTT.